This entry describes one T cell receptor beta chain. This sample stems from a study of T cell changes during pregnancy in multiple sclerosis. Sequenced by immunoSEQ multiplex PCR; TCRdb stores in-frame clones only, minus some. The data show about 40,000 clones, 75% to 90% seen once. Between the trimmed V and J ends, which lost 1 base and 3 bases, there was a span of 10 bases. Germline V gives CDR1 LNHDA, CDR2 SQIVND (reference sequence). The CDR3 spans 15 residues. This TCR was sampled from a female donor in good health, enrolled as a control in a pregnancy study. V gene TRBV19 combines with J gene TRBJ2-1; D is uncertain. The sequences come from peripheral blood, collected in the second trimester of pregnancy. CDR3 in DNA: TGTGCCAGTAGTATAGCGCGGAGCAACTACAATGAGCAGTTCTTC. It is translated as CASSIARSNYNEQFF.